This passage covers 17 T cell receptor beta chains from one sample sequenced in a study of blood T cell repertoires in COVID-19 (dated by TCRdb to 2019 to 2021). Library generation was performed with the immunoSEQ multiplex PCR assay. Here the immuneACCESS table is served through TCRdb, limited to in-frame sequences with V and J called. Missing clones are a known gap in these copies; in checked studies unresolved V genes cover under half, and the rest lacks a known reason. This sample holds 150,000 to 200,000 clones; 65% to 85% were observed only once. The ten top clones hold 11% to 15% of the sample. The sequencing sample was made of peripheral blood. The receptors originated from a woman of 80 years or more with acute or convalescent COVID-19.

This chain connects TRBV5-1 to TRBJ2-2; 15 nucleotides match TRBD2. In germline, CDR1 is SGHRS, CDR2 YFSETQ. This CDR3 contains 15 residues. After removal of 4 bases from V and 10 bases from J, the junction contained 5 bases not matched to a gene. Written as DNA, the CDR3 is TGCGCCAGCAGCCCCGGACTAGCGGGGGGGTCGGAGCTGTTTTTT. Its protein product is CASSPGLAGGSELFF.

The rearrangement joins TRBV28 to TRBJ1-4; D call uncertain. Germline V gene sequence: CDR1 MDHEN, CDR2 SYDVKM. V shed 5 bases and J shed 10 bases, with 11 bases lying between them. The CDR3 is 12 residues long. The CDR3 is CASSGGKTKLFF. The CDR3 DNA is TGTGCCAGCAGTGGAGGGAAGACAAAACTGTTTTTT. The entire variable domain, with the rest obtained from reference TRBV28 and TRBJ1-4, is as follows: DVKVTQSSRYLVKRTGEKVFLECVQDMDHENMFWYRQDPGLGLRLIYFSYDVKMKEKGDIPEGYSVSREKKERFSLILESASTNQTSMYLCASSGGKTKLFFGSGTQLSVL.

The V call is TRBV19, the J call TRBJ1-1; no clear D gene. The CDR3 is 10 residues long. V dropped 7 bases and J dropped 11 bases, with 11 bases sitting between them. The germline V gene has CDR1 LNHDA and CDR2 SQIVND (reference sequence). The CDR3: CASTVHGAFF. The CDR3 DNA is TGTGCCAGTACGGTTCACGGGGCTTTCTTT. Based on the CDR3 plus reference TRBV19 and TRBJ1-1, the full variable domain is DGGITQSPKYLFRKEGQNVTLSCEQNLNHDAMYWYRQDPGQGLRLIYYSQIVNDFQKGDIAEGYSVSREKKESFPLTVTSAQKNPTAFYLCASTVHGAFFGQGTRLTVV.

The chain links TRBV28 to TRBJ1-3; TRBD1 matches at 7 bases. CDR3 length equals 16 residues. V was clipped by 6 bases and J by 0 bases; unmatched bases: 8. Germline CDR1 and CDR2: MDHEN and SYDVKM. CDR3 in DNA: TGTGCCAGCAGCCCTACGGGACAGACCTCTGGAAACACCATATATTTT. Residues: CASSPTGQTSGNTIYF. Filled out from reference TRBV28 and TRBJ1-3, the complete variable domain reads DVKVTQSSRYLVKRTGEKVFLECVQDMDHENMFWYRQDPGLGLRLIYFSYDVKMKEKGDIPEGYSVSREKKERFSLILESASTNQTSMYLCASSPTGQTSGNTIYFGEGSWLTVV.

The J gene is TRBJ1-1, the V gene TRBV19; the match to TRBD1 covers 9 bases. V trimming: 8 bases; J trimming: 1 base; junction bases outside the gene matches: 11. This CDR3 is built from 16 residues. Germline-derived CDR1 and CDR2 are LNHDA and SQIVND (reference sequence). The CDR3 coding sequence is TGTGCCAGTGGCAGAGGGACAGGGACTACGAACACTGAAGCTTTCTTT. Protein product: CASGRGTGTTNTEAFF. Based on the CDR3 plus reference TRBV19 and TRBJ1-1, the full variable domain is DGGITQSPKYLFRKEGQNVTLSCEQNLNHDAMYWYRQDPGQGLRLIYYSQIVNDFQKGDIAEGYSVSREKKESFPLTVTSAQKNPTAFYLCASGRGTGTTNTEAFFGQGTRLTVV.

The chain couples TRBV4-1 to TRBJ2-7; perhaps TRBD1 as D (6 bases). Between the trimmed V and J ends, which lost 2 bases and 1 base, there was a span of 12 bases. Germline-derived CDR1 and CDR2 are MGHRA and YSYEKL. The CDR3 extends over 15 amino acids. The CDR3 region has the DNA TGCGCCAGCAGCCAACTATCAGGGGCTTCCTACGAGCAGTACTTC. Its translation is CASSQLSGASYEQYF.

The CDR3 spells CATSLSPGQGTFF. DNA of the CDR3: TGTGCCACCAGCCTTTCTCCGGGACAGGGCACGTTCTTC. The gene calls are TRBV24-1 and TRBJ2-1, with 9 bases lining up with TRBD1. The CDR3 length is 13 residues. The junction had 12 bases not matched to a gene; V was cut back by 7 bases and J by 15 bases. Germline CDR1 reads KGHDR; CDR2 reads SFDVKD.

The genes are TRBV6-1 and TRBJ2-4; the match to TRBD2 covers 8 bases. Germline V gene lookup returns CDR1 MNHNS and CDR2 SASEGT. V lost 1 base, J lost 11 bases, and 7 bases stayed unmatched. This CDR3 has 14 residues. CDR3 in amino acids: CASSEGLAGGLQYF. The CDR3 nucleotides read TGTGCCAGCAGTGAAGGGCTAGCGGGTGGTCTTCAGTACTTC.

In DNA, the CDR3 is TGTGCCACCAGCAACCCCTTCGGGACTGAAGCTTTCTTT. Protein: CATSNPFGTEAFF. The chain recombines TRBV15 with TRBJ1-1; no definite D call. CDR1 and CDR2 from the germline V gene are LNHNV and YYDKDF (reference sequence). This CDR3 is 13 amino acids long. Deletions cut 4 bases from V and 5 bases from J, with 11 bases between.

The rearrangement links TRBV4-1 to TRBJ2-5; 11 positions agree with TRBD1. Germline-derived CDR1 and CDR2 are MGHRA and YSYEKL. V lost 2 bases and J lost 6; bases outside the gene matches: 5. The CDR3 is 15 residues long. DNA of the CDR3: TGCGCCAGCAGCCAATGGACAGGGGGCGAGAAGACCCAGTACTTC. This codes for CASSQWTGGEKTQYF.

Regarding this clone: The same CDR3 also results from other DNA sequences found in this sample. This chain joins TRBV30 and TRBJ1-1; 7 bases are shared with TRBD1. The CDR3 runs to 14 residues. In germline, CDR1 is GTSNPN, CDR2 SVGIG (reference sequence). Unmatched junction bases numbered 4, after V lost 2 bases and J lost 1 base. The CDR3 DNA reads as TGTGCCTGGAGTCTCCGGGACAGGAACACTGAAGCTTTCTTT. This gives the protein CAWSLRDRNTEAFF.

The CDR3 loop reads CASSLIQGQGKNTEAFF. CDR3 bases: TGTGCCAGCAGCTTAATACAGGGTCAAGGAAAGAACACTGAAGCTTTCTTT. The V and J genes are TRBV7-2 and TRBJ1-1; tentatively, D is TRBD1 (6 bases). V was pared by 2 bases and J by 1 base, with 17 bases between. CDR1 and CDR2 from the germline V gene are SGHTA and FQGNSA. This CDR3 comprises 17 residues.

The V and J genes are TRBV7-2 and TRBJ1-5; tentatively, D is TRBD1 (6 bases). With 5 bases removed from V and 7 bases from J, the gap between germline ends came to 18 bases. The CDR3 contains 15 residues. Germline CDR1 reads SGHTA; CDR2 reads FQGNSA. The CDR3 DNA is TGTGCCAGCAGCCCTAACGAGGGGGGGGGCCAGCCCCAGCATTTT. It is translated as CASSPNEGGGQPQHF.

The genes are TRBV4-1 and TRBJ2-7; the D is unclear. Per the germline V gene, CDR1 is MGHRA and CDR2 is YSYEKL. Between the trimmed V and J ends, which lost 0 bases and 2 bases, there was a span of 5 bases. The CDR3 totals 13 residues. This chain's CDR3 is CASSQDKTYEQYF. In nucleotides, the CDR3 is TGCGCCAGCAGCCAAGACAAAACCTACGAGCAGTACTTC.

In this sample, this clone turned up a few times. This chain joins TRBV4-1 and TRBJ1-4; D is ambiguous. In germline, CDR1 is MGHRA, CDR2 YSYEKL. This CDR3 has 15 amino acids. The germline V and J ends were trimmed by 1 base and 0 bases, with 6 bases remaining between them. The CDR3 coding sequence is TGCGCCAGCAGCCAAGTATCCCCAACTAATGAAAAACTGTTTTTT. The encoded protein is CASSQVSPTNEKLFF.

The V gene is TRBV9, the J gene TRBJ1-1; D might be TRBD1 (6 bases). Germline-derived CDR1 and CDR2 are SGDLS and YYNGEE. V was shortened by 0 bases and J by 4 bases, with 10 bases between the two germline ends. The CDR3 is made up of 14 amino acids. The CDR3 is CASSVVGAPTEAFF. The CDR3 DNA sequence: TGTGCCAGCAGCGTAGTGGGGGCGCCCACTGAAGCTTTCTTT.

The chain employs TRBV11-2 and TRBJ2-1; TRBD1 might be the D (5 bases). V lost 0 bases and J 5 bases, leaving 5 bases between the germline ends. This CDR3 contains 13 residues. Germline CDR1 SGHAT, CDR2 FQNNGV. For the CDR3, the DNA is TGTGCCAGCAGCTTAGAGGACAACAATGAGCAGTTCTTC. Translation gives CASSLEDNNEQFF.